These 22 T cell receptor beta chains share one sample of origin, sequenced in a study of low-dose radiotherapy and immunotherapy resistance in tumors. Time point indicated: after trial treatment. The treatment is: LDRT plus nivolumab, ipilimumab, low-dose cyclophosphamide and aspirin (RACIN trial). TRAV- and TRBV-specific primers, spanning alpha and beta chains, primed first-strand cDNA. Using a constant-region primer together with a V-primer adapter, TCRs were subjected to around 20 PCR cycles of amplification. TCRdb analysed the reads with MiXCR anew, one entry per CDR3 protein. The sample contains about 80,000 distinct CDR3 sequences, around 17% of which appear only once. The sample here was PBMCs, taken after low-dose radiotherapy plus immunotherapy. These receptors were taken from a male donor with prostate cancer.

This clonotype was recorded many times. This chain joins TRBV9 and TRBJ2-1, with 10 positions matching TRBD2. The CDR3 has 16 amino acids. V lost 0 bases, J lost 5 bases, and 5 bases stayed unmatched. Germline CDR1 SGDLS, CDR2 YYNGEE. The CDR3 region is CASSVAWTSGDNEQFF. The CDR3 DNA reads as TGTGCCAGCAGCGTAGCCTGGACTAGCGGAGACAATGAGCAGTTCTTC.

This clonotype was counted at least ten times. The chain joins TRBV6-1 to TRBJ2-7; no clear D. The germline CDR1 and CDR2 sequences are MNHNS and SASEGT. The CDR3 totals 14 residues. The V end lost 7 bases, the J end lost 1 base, and 14 bases lay between the germline ends. Here the CDR3 DNA reads TGTGCCAGCACCACCCGACCTCAGTCCTACGAGCAGTACTTC. Amino acids: CASTTRPQSYEQYF.

This clonotype was detected ten times or more. The chain uses TRBV6-2 or TRBV6-3 and TRBJ2-1; D is ambiguous. CDR1 and CDR2 from the germline V gene are MNHEY and SVGEGT. With 1 base removed from V and 7 bases from J, the gap between germline ends came to 8 bases. The CDR3 extends over 13 amino acids. Written as DNA, the CDR3 is TGTGCCAGCAGTTACTTCCCCAGAAATGAGCAGTTCTTC. It specifies CASSYFPRNEQFF.

The chain combines TRBV20-1 with TRBJ2-3, with 12 nucleotides matching TRBD2. The V segment lost 3 bases and the J segment 6 bases; nucleotides outside the gene matches: 10. Per germline, CDR1 DFQATT and CDR2 SNEGSKA (reference sequence). The CDR3 runs to 16 residues. In DNA, the CDR3 is TGCAGTGCTAGTTCTAGCGGGGGGGCTGTCCTCGATACGCAGTATTTT. This encodes CSASSSGGAVLDTQYF.

This clonotype turned up a few times. The rearrangement joins TRBV25-1 to TRBJ2-5, with TRBD1 identical over 7 bases. Per germline, CDR1 MGHDK and CDR2 SYGVNS. V shed 7 bases, J shed 6 bases, and the junction held 11 bases outside the gene matches. This CDR3 region has 14 residues. The CDR3: CASKKHRGRKTQYF. In DNA, the CDR3 is TGTGCCAGCAAAAAGCACAGGGGTCGAAAGACCCAGTACTTC.

This sequence joins TRBV10-1 and TRBJ2-1; maybe TRBD2 (6 bases). Trimming removed 8 bases at V and 6 bases at J, with 17 bases between. Looked up from germline, CDR1 is WNHNN and CDR2 is SYGVQD (reference sequence). The CDR3 sequence is 14 residues long. The CDR3 loop reads CASCLTSRVNEQFF. The CDR3 DNA sequence: TGCGCCAGCTGCTTAACTAGCAGGGTCAATGAGCAGTTCTTC.

This clonotype was seen ten or more times. The rearrangement links TRBV10-1 to TRBJ2-2; 12 bases map to TRBD2. V shed 6 bases, J shed 5 bases, and the junction held 7 bases outside the gene matches. Germline V lookup: CDR1 WNHNN, CDR2 SYGVQD (reference sequence). This CDR3 is 16 amino acids long. The CDR3 DNA follows: TGCGCCAGCAGGGCGACTAGCGGGAGTTCTACCGGGGAGCTGTTTTTT. Amino acid sequence: CASRATSGSSTGELFF.

The chain uses TRBV15 and TRBJ2-2; 8 bases are shared with TRBD1. Germline trimming cut 3 bases from V and 5 bases from J; bases unmatched to any gene: 11. CDR1 LNHNV and CDR2 YYDKDF come from the germline V gene (reference sequence). This CDR3 has 17 residues. For the CDR3, the DNA is TGTGCCACCAGCAGGGAGGGTAGGACAGGGCGAACCGGGGAGCTGTTTTTT. Encoded protein: CATSREGRTGRTGELFF. Using reference TRBV15 and TRBJ2-2 for the parts outside the CDR3, the full variable domain is DAMVIQNPRYQVTQFGKPVTLSCSQTLNHNVMYWYQQKSSQAPKLLFHYYDKDFNNEADTPDNFQSRRPNTSFCFLDIRSPGLGDTAMYLCATSREGRTGRTGELFFGEGSRLTVL.

The sample holds many counts of this clonotype. Sequence at one end of the junction differs from germline and may be a read error. The rearrangement links TRBV5-1 to TRBJ2-7; TRBD2 matches 13 bases. CDR1 and CDR2 (germline): SGHRS, YFSETQ. The CDR3 is 14 amino acids. CDR3 sequence: CASSTGLAGDLRNF. In DNA form, the CDR3 reads TGCGCCAGCAGCACCGGACTAGCGGGAGACCTTAGGAACTTC. The full variable domain, rest sourced from reference TRBV5-1 and TRBJ2-7, is KAGVTQTPRYLIKTRGQQVTLSCSPISGHRSVSWYQQTPGQGLQFLFEYFSETQRNKGNFPGRFSGRQFSNSRSEMNVSTLELGDSALYLCASSTGLAGDLRNFGPGTRLTVT.

There are many counts of this clonotype. V usage is TRBV19 and J usage is TRBJ2-1, with 9 positions matching TRBD2. The CDR3 loop spans 15 amino acids. Per the germline V gene, CDR1 is LNHDA and CDR2 is SQIVND (reference sequence). The J segment lost 6 bases and the V segment lost 1 base, leaving 4 bases of the junction unmatched. The CDR3 reads CASSIGLAGSNEQFF. CDR3 nucleotides: TGTGCCAGTAGTATAGGCCTAGCGGGATCCAATGAGCAGTTCTTC.

There are many counts of this clonotype. The V and J genes are TRBV2 and TRBJ1-2; 7 nucleotides line up with TRBD1. V lost 8 bases and J lost 3; bases outside the gene matches: 9. Germline lookup yields CDR1 SNHLY and CDR2 FYNNEI. The CDR3 has 14 residues. The CDR3 region has the DNA TGTGCCAGCCGCTACTCACAGGGGTACTATGGCTACACCTTC. This translates into CASRYSQGYYGYTF. Full variable domain (outside the CDR3, taken from reference TRBV2 and TRBJ1-2): EPEVTQTPSHQVTQMGQEVILRCVPISNHLYFYWYRQILGQKVEFLVSFYNNEISEKSEIFDDQFSVERPDGSNFTLKIRSTKLEDSAMYFCASRYSQGYYGYTFGSGTRLTVV.

This clonotype was picked up many times. J is TRBJ1-1 and V is TRBV6-2 or TRBV6-3; D not resolved. V lost 2 bases and J lost 5, with 9 bases in between. The germline gives CDR1 MNHEY, CDR2 SVGEGT. This CDR3 comprises 13 residues. The DNA for the CDR3 is TGTGCCAGCAGTTACAAGAGTGTAACTGAAGCTTTCTTT. Protein: CASSYKSVTEAFF.

In its sample, this clonotype was seen a few times. The chain combines TRBV7-6 with TRBJ2-7; the match to TRBD1 covers 7 bases. V was clipped by 5 bases and J by 7 bases; unmatched bases: 8. The CDR3 totals 13 residues. Germline CDR1 reads SGHVS; CDR2 reads FNYEAQ. CDR3 protein: CASSPNRQGEQYF. In DNA form, the CDR3 reads TGTGCCAGCAGCCCTAATCGACAGGGAGAGCAGTACTTC. Complete variable domain (other parts from reference TRBV7-6 and TRBJ2-7): GAGVSQSPRYKVTKRGQDVALRCDPISGHVSLYWYRQALGQGPEFLTYFNYEAQQDKSGLPNDRFSAERPEGSISTLTIQRTEQRDSAMYRCASSPNRQGEQYFGPGTRLTVT.

Ten or more counts support this clonotype. This rearrangement joins TRBV24-1 to TRBJ1-5, with 10 bases matching TRBD1. Germline trimming cut 4 bases from V and 2 bases from J; bases unmatched to any gene: 4. Germline V gives CDR1 KGHDR, CDR2 SFDVKD. The CDR3 covers 16 residues. This CDR3 reads CATSEAGTGGNQPQHF. In DNA form, the CDR3 reads TGTGCCACCAGTGAAGCCGGGACAGGGGGCAATCAGCCCCAGCATTTT.

At least ten counts were recorded for this clonotype. The rearrangement joins TRBV6-2 or TRBV6-3 to TRBJ2-1; TRBD2 aligns across 10 bases. The CDR3 covers 15 residues. Germline V lookup: CDR1 MNHEY, CDR2 SVGEGT. The trim removed 5 bases at V and 6 bases at J, leaving 7 bases unmatched. CDR3 loop: CASSGSGRLGNEQFF. For the CDR3, the DNA is TGTGCCAGCAGTGGTAGCGGGAGGCTCGGCAATGAGCAGTTCTTC.

This clonotype was recorded many times. J is TRBJ1-2 and V is TRBV28, with 8 bases matching TRBD1. CDR1 is MDHEN and CDR2 is SYDVKM in the germline V gene. The CDR3 extends over 14 amino acids. Losses at the gene ends were 5 bases for V and 4 bases for J; bases not matched to a gene: 6. The CDR3 sequence is CASSPGQGGYGYTF. The CDR3 DNA follows: TGTGCCAGCAGTCCAGGACAGGGCGGCTATGGCTACACCTTC.

This clonotype was detected ten times or more. Mismatch with germline at one junction end may stem from a read error. This chain links TRBV10-2 with TRBJ2-2, with 7 bases matching TRBD1. Germline-derived CDR1 and CDR2 are WSHSY and SAAADI. The CDR3 extends over 18 amino acids. CDR3 sequence: CASNEANQWTGNTGELFF. CDR3 in DNA: TGCGCCAGCAATGAGGCAAATCAATGGACAGGAAACACCGGGGAGCTGTTTTTT.

The sample holds many counts of this clonotype. The chain is built from TRBV28 and TRBJ2-7; TRBD1 might be the D (5 bases). Trimming removed 7 bases from V and 4 bases from J, with 8 bases in between. The CDR3 sequence is 11 residues long. Germline V lookup: CDR1 MDHEN, CDR2 SYDVKM. The CDR3 nucleotides are TGTGCCAGCACCAACAGGTACGAGCAGTACTTC. Translation gives CASTNRYEQYF.

This clonotype came up many times. The chain uses TRBV30 and TRBJ1-3; 8 positions agree with TRBD1. Germline CDR1 GTSNPN, CDR2 SVGIG (reference sequence). This CDR3 is built from 13 residues. The junction had 3 bases not matched to a gene; V was cut back by 6 bases and J by 2 bases. The CDR3 DNA follows: TGTGCCTGTCAGACAGGGGCTGGAAACACCATATATTTT. Translated, it gives CACQTGAGNTIYF.

In this sample, this clonotype turned up many times. The rearrangement uses TRBV6-2 or TRBV6-3 and TRBJ2-7; 12 bases align to TRBD2. Germline trimming cut 6 bases from V and 2 bases from J; bases unmatched to any gene: 11. The CDR3 consists of 17 residues. The germline CDR1 and CDR2 sequences are MNHEY and SVGEGT. CDR3 DNA: TGTGCCAGCAGAGCCCTTCCGGGACTAGCGGGTGCCTACGAGCAGTACTTC. It encodes CASRALPGLAGAYEQYF.

Of note for this clonotype: This is likely an artifact of a read error, given a far larger clone one base away. The chain is built from TRBV20-1 and TRBJ2-1, with a possible D match to TRBD2 (5 bases). This CDR3 is built from 15 residues. Trimming removed 3 bases from V and 10 bases from J, with 22 bases in between. CDR1 and CDR2 (germline): DFQATT, SNEGSKA (reference sequence). The CDR3 bases are TGCAGTGCTAGCCCTCCCGGCGGGCGCTCCTACGAGCAGTTCTTC. Protein sequence: CSASPPGGRSYEQFF.

The chain joins TRBV12-3 or TRBV12-4 to TRBJ2-7, with TRBD2 identical over 13 bases. The CDR3 sequence is 18 residues long. J was trimmed by 7 bases and V by 2 bases; bases with no gene match: 14. CDR3 in DNA: TGTGCCAGCAGTTTAAGGGTCGGACTAGCGGGGGCCGACAATGAGCAGTACTTC. Translating it yields CASSLRVGLAGADNEQYF.